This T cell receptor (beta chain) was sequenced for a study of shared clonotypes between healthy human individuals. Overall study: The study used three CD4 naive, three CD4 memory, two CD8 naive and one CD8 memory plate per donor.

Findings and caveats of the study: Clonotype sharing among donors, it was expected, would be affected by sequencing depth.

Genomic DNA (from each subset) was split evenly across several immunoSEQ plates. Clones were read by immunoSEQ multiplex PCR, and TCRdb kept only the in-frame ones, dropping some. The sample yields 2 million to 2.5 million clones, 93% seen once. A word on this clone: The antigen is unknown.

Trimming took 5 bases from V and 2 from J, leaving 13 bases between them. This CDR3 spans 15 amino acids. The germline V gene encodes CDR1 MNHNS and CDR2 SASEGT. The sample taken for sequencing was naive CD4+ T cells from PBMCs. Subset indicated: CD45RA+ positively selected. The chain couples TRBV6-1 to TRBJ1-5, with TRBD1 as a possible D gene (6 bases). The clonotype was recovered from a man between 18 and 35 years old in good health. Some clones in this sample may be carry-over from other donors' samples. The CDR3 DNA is TGTGCCAGCAGTAGGGTTGCAGGGGGCAATCAGCCCCAGCATTTT. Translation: CASSRVAGGNQPQHF.